This T cell receptor beta chain was recorded in a study of CD8 T cells in ankylosing spondylitis. In TCRdb, the 5' RACE reads were re-called with MiXCR into one record per CDR3 protein. The sample consists of approximately 220,000 distinct CDR3 sequences, under 30% of them appearing once. V was clipped by 3 bases and J by 6 bases, with 11 bases between them. The CDR3 consists of 12 residues. Germline values: CDR1 DFQATT, CDR2 SNEGSKA (reference sequence). This chain joins TRBV20-1 and TRBJ1-1, with D possibly matching TRBD1 (5 bases). Source material: blood, either unsorted or a sorted T cell fraction (not recorded which). The receptor was isolated from a male donor with ankylosing spondylitis or in good health (not recorded which). This CDR3 is CSASWGIAEAFF. For the CDR3, the DNA is TGCAGTGCTAGTTGGGGGATAGCTGAAGCTTTCTTT.